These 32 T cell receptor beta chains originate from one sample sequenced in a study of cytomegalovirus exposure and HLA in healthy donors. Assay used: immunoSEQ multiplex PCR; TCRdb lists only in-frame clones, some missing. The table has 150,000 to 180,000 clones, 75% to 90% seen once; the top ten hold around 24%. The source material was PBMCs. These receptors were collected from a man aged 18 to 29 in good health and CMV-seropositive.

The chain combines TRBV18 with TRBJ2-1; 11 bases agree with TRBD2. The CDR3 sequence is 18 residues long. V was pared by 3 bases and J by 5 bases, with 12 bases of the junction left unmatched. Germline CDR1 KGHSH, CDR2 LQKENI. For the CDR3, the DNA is TGTGCCAGCTCACCGAGCGGACTAGCGGGCCCCCGGCACAATGAGCAGTTCTTC. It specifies CASSPSGLAGPRHNEQFF.

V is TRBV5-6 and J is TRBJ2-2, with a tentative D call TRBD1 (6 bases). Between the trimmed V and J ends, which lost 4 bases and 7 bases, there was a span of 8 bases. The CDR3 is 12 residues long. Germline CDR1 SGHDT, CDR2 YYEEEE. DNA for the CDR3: TGTGCCAGCAGCAGGGGGTTCGGGGAGCTGTTTTTT. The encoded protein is CASSRGFGELFF.

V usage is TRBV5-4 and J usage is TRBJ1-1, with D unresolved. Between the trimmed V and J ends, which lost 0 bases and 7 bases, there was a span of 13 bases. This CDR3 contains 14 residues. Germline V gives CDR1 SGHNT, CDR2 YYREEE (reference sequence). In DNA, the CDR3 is TGTGCCAGCAGCTTGGGAGGGAAAATCGGTGAAGCTTTCTTT. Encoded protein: CASSLGGKIGEAFF. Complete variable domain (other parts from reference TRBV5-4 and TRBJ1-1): ETGVTQSPTHLIKTRGQQVTLRCSSQSGHNTVSWYQQALGQGPQFIFQYYREEENGRGNFPPRFSGLQFPNYSSELNVNALELDDSALYLCASSLGGKIGEAFFGQGTRLTVV.

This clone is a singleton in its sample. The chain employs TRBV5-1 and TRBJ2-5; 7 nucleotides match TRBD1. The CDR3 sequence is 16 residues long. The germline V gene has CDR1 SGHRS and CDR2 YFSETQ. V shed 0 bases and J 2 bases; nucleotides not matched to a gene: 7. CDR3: CASSLGLSRGQETQYF. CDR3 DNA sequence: TGCGCCAGCAGCTTGGGGTTGAGCAGGGGGCAAGAGACCCAGTACTTC.

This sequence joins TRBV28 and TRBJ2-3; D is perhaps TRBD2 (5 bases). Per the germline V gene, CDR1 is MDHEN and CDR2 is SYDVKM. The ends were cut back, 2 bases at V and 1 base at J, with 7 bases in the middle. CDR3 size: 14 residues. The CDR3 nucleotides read TGTGCCAGCAGTTTAAACGGGGGCACAGATACGCAGTATTTT. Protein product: CASSLNGGTDTQYF.

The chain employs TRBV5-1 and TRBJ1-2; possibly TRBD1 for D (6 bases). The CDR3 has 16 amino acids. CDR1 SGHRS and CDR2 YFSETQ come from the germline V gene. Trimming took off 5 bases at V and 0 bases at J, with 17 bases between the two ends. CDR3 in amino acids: CASRGTWDTANYGYTF. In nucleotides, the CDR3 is TGCGCCAGCAGGGGGACCTGGGACACCGCTAACTATGGCTACACCTTC.

The CDR3 nucleotides are TGTGCCAGCGTTGGACTAGCGGGGGCTGAGCAGTTCTTC. Translation gives CASVGLAGAEQFF. The chain couples TRBV2 to TRBJ2-1; 13 nucleotides align to TRBD2. Per germline, CDR1 SNHLY and CDR2 FYNNEI. The CDR3 length is 13 residues. V was clipped by 8 bases and J by 9 bases; unmatched bases: 4.

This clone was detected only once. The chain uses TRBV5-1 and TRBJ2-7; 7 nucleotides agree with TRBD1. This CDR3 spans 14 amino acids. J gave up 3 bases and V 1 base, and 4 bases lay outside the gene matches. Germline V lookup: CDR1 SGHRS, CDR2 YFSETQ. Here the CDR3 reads CASSLYDRDYEQYF. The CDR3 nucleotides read TGCGCCAGCAGCTTGTACGACAGGGACTACGAGCAGTACTTC. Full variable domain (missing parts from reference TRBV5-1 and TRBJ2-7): KAGVTQTPRYLIKTRGQQVTLSCSPISGHRSVSWYQQTPGQGLQFLFEYFSETQRNKGNFPGRFSGRQFSNSRSEMNVSTLELGDSALYLCASSLYDRDYEQYFGPGTRLTVT.

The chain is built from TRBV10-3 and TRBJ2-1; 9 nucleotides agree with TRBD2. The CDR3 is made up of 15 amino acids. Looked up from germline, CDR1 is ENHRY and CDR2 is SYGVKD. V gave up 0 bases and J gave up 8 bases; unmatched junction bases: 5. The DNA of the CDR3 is TGTGCCATCAGTGAGTCGGGACTAGCCGAGGATGAGCAGTTCTTC. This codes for CAISESGLAEDEQFF.

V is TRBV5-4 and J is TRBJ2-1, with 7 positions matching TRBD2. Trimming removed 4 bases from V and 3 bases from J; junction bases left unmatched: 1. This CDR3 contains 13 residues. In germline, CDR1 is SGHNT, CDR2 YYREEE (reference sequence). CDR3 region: CASSERDYNEQFF. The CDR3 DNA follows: TGTGCCAGCAGCGAGCGGGACTACAATGAGCAGTTCTTC.

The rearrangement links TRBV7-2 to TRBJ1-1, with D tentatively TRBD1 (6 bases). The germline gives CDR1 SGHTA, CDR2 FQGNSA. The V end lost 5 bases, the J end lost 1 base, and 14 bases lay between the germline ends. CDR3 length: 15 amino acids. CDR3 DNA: TGTGCCAGCAGCACCCAACAGGGTCGGAACACTGAAGCTTTCTTT. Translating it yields CASSTQQGRNTEAFF.

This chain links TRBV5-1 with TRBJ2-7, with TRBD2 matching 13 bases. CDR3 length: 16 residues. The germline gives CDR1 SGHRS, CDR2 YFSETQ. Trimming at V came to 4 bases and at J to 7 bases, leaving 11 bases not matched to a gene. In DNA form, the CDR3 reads TGCGCCAGCAGCACAGGACTAGCGGGGGCCTCTGGGGAGCAGTACTTC. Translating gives CASSTGLAGASGEQYF.

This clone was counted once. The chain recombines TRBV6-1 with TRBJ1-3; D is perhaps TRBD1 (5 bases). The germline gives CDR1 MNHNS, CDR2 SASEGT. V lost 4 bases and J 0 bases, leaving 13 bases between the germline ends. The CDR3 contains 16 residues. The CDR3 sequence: CASSVKGPSSGNTIYF. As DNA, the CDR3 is TGTGCCAGCAGTGTAAAGGGGCCGAGCTCTGGAAACACCATATATTTT.

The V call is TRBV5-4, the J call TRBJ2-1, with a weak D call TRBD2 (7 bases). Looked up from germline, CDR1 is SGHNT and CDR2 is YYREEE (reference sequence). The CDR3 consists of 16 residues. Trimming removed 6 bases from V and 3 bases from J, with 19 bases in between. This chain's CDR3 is CASTPGGGGRYNEQFF. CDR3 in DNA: TGTGCCAGCACTCCGGGCGGCGGGGGCCGCTACAATGAGCAGTTCTTC.

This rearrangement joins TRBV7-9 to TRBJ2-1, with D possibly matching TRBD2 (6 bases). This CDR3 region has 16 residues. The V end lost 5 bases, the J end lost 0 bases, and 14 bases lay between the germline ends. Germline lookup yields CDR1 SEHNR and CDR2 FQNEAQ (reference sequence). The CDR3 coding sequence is TGTGCCAGCAGCCCGAGGGGTAGCGGCTCCTACAATGAGCAGTTCTTC. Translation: CASSPRGSGSYNEQFF.

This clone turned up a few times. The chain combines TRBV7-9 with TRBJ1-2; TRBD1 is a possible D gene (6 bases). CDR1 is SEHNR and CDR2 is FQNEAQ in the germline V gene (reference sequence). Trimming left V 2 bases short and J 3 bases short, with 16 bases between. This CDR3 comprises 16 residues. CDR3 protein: CASSLTAGAGDYGYTF. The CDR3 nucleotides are TGTGCCAGCAGCTTAACGGCAGGGGCGGGAGACTATGGCTACACCTTC.

CDR3 amino acids: CATNIAGERDEQYF. The CDR3 DNA follows: TGTGCCACCAACATAGCGGGAGAACGGGACGAGCAGTACTTC. The chain employs TRBV5-8 and TRBJ2-7, with 9 bases identical to TRBD2. CDR3 length equals 14 residues. Trimming at V came to 9 bases and at J to 5 bases, leaving 12 bases not matched to a gene. CDR1 is SGHTS and CDR2 is YDEGEE in the germline V gene.

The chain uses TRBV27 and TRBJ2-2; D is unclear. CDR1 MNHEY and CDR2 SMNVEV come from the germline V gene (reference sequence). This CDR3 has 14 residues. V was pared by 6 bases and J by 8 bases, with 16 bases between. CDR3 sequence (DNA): TGTGCCAGCAGCGACCTTGGGCGAACGGGGGAGCTGTTTTTT. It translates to CASSDLGRTGELFF.

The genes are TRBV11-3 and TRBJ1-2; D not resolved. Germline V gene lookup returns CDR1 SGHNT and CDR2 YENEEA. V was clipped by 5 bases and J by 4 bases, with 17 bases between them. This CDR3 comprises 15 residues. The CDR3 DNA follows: TGTGCCAGCAGCCCACTCGGCGCAGCAGGCTATGGCTACACCTTC. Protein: CASSPLGAAGYGYTF.

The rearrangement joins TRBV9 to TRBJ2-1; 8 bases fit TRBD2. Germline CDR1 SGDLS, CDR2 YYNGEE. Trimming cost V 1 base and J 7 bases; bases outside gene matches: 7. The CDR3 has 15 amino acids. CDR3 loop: CASSVSSGSRNEQFF. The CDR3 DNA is TGTGCCAGCAGCGTATCGAGCGGGAGTCGGAATGAGCAGTTCTTC.

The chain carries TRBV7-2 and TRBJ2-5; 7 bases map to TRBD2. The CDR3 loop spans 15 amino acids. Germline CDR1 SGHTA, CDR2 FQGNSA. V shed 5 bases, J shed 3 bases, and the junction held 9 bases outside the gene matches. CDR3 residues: CASSRVGAGKETQYF. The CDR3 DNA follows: TGTGCCAGCAGCCGCGTCGGAGCGGGGAAAGAGACCCAGTACTTC.

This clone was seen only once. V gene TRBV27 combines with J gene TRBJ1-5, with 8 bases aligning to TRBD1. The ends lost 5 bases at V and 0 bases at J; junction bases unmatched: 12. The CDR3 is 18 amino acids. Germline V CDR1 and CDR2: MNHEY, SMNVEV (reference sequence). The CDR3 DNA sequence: TGTGCCAGCAGTAAAAACCTCGGACAGGGCCCTAGCAATCAGCCCCAGCATTTT. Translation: CASSKNLGQGPSNQPQHF.

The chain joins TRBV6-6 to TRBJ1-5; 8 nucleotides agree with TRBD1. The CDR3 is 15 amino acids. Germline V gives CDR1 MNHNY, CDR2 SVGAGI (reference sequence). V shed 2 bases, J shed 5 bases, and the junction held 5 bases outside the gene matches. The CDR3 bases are TGTGCCAGCAGTTACACGGCCAGGGGGCATCAGCCCCAGCATTTT. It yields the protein CASSYTARGHQPQHF.

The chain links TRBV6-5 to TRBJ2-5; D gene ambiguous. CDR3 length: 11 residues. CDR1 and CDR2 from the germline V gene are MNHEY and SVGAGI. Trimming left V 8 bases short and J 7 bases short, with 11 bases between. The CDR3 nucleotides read TGTGCCAGCGTTTTAGTGTCGACCCAGTACTTC. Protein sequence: CASVLVSTQYF.

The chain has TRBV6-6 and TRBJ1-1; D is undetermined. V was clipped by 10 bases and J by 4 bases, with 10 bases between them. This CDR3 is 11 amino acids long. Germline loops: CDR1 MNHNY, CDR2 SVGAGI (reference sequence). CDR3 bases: TGTGCCACTGACGGAGGCACTGAAGCTTTCTTT. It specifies CATDGGTEAFF.

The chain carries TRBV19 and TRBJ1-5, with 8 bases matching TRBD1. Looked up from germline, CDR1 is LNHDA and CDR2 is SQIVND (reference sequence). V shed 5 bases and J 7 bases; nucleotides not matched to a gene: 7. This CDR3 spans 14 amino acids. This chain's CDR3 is CASSLTGARQPQHF. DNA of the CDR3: TGTGCCAGTAGTCTGACAGGGGCTCGGCAGCCCCAGCATTTT. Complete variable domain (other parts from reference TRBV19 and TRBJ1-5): DGGITQSPKYLFRKEGQNVTLSCEQNLNHDAMYWYRQDPGQGLRLIYYSQIVNDFQKGDIAEGYSVSREKKESFPLTVTSAQKNPTAFYLCASSLTGARQPQHFGDGTRLSIL.

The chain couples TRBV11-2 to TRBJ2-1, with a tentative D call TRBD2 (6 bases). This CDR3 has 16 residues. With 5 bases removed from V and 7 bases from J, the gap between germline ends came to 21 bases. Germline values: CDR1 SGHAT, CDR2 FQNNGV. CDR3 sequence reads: CASSPQSGGPKNEQFF. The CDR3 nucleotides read TGTGCCAGCAGCCCGCAGAGTGGAGGGCCTAAAAATGAGCAGTTCTTC.

The CDR3 sequence: CASSPFSGEYNEQFF. CDR3 nucleotide sequence: TGTGCCAGCTCACCATTCTCAGGCGAATACAATGAGCAGTTCTTC. This rearrangement joins TRBV18 to TRBJ2-1; D is unclear. The germline CDR1 and CDR2 sequences are KGHSH and LQKENI. Trimming pared 2 bases from V and 4 bases from J, leaving 12 bases between. The CDR3 runs to 15 residues.

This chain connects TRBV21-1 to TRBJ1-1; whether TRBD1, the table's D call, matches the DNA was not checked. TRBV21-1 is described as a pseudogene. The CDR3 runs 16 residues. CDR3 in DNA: TGTGCCAGCAAATCGGGACAGGGAAGGAAAGGGGGAAGGGCTTTCTTT. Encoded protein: CASKSGQGRKGGRAFF.

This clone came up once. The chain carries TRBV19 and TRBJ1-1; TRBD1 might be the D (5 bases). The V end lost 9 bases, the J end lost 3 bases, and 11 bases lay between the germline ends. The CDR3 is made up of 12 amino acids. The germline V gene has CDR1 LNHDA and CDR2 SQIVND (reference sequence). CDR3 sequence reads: CASTGGYTEAFF. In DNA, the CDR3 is TGTGCCAGCACGGGGGGGTACACTGAAGCTTTCTTT.

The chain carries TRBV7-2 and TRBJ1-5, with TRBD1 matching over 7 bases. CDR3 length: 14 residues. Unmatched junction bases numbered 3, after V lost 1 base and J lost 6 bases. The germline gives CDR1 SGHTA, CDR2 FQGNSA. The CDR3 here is CASSLDRGAQPQHF. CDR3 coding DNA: TGTGCCAGCAGCTTAGACAGGGGAGCTCAGCCCCAGCATTTT.

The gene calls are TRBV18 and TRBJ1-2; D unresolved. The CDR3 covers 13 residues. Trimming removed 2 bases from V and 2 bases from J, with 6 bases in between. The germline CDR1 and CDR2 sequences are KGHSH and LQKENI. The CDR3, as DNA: TGTGCCAGCTCACCATTGGAGAACTATGGCTACACCTTC. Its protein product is CASSPLENYGYTF.